This T cell receptor beta chain originates from a study of cytomegalovirus exposure and HLA in healthy donors. This clone came up a few times. Its antigen is undetermined. Study conclusions and caveats: The authors confirmed in vitro that a few CMV-associated chains were specific for CMV antigens.

The primer mix had 60 Vbeta and 13 Jbeta primers. Profiled with immunoSEQ multiplex PCR; TCRdb holds only in-frame clones, not every one. This table holds about 190,000 clones, roughly 74% found once. This receptor was obtained from a woman in her twenties or thirties in good health and CMV-seropositive. Sample: PBMCs.

The CDR3 sequence is CASSWTHPGYTF. CDR3 nucleotides: TGTGCCAGCAGCTGGACACACCCTGGCTACACCTTC. The genes are TRBV5-8 and TRBJ1-2; TRBD1 might be the D (5 bases). Germline V CDR1 and CDR2: SGHTS, YDEGEE. V was cut by 3 bases and J by 7 bases, with 10 bases left in between. The CDR3 contains 12 residues.